This T cell receptor beta chain was observed in a study of cytomegalovirus exposure and HLA in healthy donors. V shed 4 bases, J shed 3 bases, and the junction held 12 bases outside the gene matches. The germline CDR1 and CDR2 sequences are MDHEN and SYDVKM. CDR3 length: 17 residues. General study points: The authors reported that TCR beta sequences could predict HLA-A and HLA-B alleles. These predictions were accurate for most subjects in the first cohort. When analyzed later, the rates of TCR association showed variation by HLA locus, with DRB1 the most and HLA-C the fewest. In an earlier analysis, about 87% or about 30%: the productive usage of most TCR beta V segments. Analyses of presence/absence relied on an assumption of roughly uniform sequencing depth across donors.

On this clone itself: Its antigen is unknown.

PCR primers comprised 60 Vbeta and 13 Jbeta primers. Using immunoSEQ multiplex PCR, the repertoire was profiled, and TCRdb retains in-frame clones only, with some absent. The sample lists 150,000 to 200,000 clones; over 60% were seen once. The TCR sequence derives from a woman between 45 and 60 years old in good health and CMV-seronegative. The specimen sequenced was PBMCs. The chain combines TRBV28 with TRBJ1-5, with 7 bases aligning to TRBD1. The CDR3 region is CASSSRQGRGSNQPQHF. The CDR3 DNA reads TGTGCCAGCAGTTCCAGACAGGGAAGGGGGTCCAATCAGCCCCAGCATTTT.